This TCR beta chain stems from a study of naive and memory T cell subsets (dated by TCRdb to 2016 to 2017). With regard to the full study: In the figure summarizing the skin biopsy and whole blood samples, approximately 10 blood donors, 7 tuberculin skin test biopsies and 3 saline control biopsies were reported. PCR2 was typically a SYBR Green qPCR stopped at a set threshold; low-input samples could instead use end-point PCR (approximately 6 cycles).

CDR3 length: 15 amino acids, cysteine to phenylalanine. Kept here is only the CDR3 DNA, which spans 45 bases and is read in frame from base 1. V and J lose 0 bases and 3 bases, and a span of 12 bases separates them. Looking up the germline V gene (reference sequence) yields CDR1 MNHNY and CDR2 SVGAGI. The investigation overall reported the following: The potential sensitivity of the RNA-based method to TCR transcript changes with T cell activation and differentiation was acknowledged.

This clonotype was seen more than once but under ten times. Its antigen is still unknown. One base away there is no much larger clone; base qualities are not given. Libraries were constructed by 5' RACE. The ligated cDNA was amplified in four rounds of PCR with nested alpha and beta constant region primers together with the SP2 primer. For the blood and skin samples, TCR RNA was reverse transcribed with SuperScript IV using primers for the alpha and beta constant regions. An oligonucleotide carrying the Illumina SP2 primer and a UMI was ligated to the cDNA 3' end using T4 RNA ligase 1. The 12-nucleotide UMI consisted of two random hexamers with an eight-base spacer between the hexamers to prevent hairpin formation. From the second PCR onward, TCR alpha and beta chain libraries were processed separately and dual indexed for multiplexing. After pooling, the indexed libraries were analyzed by capillary electrophoresis and sequenced on either an Illumina MiSeq or NextSeq. Libraries were spiked with PhiX DNA at about 5-7% so that base diversity was increased and cluster recognition was improved. Per the authors' processing: Demultiplexor pulled UMIs out of read 2, joined the UMIs with the TCR sequence from read 1, and separated reads according to sample indices. V and J genes and V-J junctions were identified by Decombinator, which gave every TCR a five-part identifier that included V and J deletions. UMIs were used by Collapsinator to correct sequencing errors and PCR amplification heterogeneity, so that a UMI-based abundance was obtained for each TCR. CDR3Translator converted identifiers to nucleotide sequence, translated to amino acids, and extracted CDR3 regions using terminal motifs. Error-corrected alpha and beta TCR counts from blood and skin were compared after normalization to input RNA amount. The raw public reads went through TCRdb reprocessing: fastp at Q25, MiXCR clone calling, in-frame beta chains kept. Rows with a matching CDR3 protein are joined into one entry that keeps the most common DNA and genes. What appears here as the V and J calls and clone size reflects TCRdb's work, not the paper's. The sample includes about 32,000 distinct CDR3 sequences, with 15% to 20% observed a single time. The ten most abundant clones make up about 2.4% of the sample.

The study described a robust, sensitive protocol for amplifying, sequencing and analyzing TCRs, using 3' ligation of a UMI-containing oligonucleotide to TCR cDNA. For whole blood analysis, roughly 2.6 ml of peripheral blood was drawn from adult healthy volunteers into Tempus tubes, and RNA was extracted according to the manufacturer's instructions. Before reverse transcription, total RNA that had not been cell sorted was treated with RQ1 DNase, with a target input of roughly 1 to 1,100 ng. Libraries were prepared from skin biopsies and whole blood so that pipeline robustness could be tested in samples in which T cells form a minority population.

The chain joins TRBV6-6 to TRBJ2-7; the D segment may tentatively be TRBD1 or TRBD2, each giving 5 matched bases. This TCR came from a female donor in good health. The base sequence is TGTGCCAGCAGTTACTCGGGGCGGGCGGACTACGAGCAGTACTTC. Translation gives CASSYSGRADYEQYF.